The text below deals with one T cell receptor (beta chain). After removal of 3 bases from V and 4 bases from J, the junction contained 10 bases not matched to a gene. The CDR3 contains 16 residues. Per the germline V gene, CDR1 is SGHTA and CDR2 is FQGNSA. The sample comes from a study of blood T cell repertoires in COVID-19. Only in-frame clones appear in the TCRdb table, and some are missing; sequencing was by immunoSEQ multiplex PCR. Seen here are just under 30,000 clones, 85% to 90% observed once, and the top ten hold approximately 16%. The V gene is TRBV7-2, the J gene TRBJ2-7, with TRBD1 identical over 9 bases. Sequencing was performed on peripheral blood. The receptor was isolated from an elderly man with acute or convalescent COVID-19. The CDR3 here is CASSLVSGTGTYEQYF. In DNA form, the CDR3 reads TGTGCCAGCAGCTTGGTTTCCGGGACAGGGACGTACGAGCAGTACTTC.